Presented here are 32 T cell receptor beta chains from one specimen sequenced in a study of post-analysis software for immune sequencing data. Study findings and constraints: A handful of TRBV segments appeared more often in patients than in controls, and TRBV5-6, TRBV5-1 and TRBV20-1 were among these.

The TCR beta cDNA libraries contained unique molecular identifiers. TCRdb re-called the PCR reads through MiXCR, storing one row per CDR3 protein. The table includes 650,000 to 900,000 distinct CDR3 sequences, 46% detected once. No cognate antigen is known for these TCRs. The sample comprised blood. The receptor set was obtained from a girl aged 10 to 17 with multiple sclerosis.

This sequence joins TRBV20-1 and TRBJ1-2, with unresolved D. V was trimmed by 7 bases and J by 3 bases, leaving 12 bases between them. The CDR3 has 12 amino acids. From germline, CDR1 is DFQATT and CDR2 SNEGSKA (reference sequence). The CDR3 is CSVRDGDYGYTF. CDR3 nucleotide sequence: TGCAGTGTCAGAGACGGGGACTATGGCTACACCTTC.

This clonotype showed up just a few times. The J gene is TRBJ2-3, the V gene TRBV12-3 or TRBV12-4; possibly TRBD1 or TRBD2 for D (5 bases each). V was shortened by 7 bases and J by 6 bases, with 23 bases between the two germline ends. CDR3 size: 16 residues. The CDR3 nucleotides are TGTGCCAGCACACCGGGGCGAGGGGAGTTGGGGGATACGCAGTATTTT. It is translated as CASTPGRGELGDTQYF.

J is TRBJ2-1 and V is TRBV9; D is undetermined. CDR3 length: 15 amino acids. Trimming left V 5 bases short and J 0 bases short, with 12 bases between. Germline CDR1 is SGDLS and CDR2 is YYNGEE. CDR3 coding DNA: TGTGCCAGCAGGCCGGGTCTCAGCTCCTACAATGAGCAGTTCTTC. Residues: CASRPGLSSYNEQFF.

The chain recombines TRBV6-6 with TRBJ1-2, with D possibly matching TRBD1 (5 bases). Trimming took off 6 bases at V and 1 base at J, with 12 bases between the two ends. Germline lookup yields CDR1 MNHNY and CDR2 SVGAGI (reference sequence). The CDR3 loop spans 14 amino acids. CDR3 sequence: CASSPWDGNYGYTF. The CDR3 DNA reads TGTGCCAGCAGCCCCTGGGACGGTAACTATGGCTACACCTTC.

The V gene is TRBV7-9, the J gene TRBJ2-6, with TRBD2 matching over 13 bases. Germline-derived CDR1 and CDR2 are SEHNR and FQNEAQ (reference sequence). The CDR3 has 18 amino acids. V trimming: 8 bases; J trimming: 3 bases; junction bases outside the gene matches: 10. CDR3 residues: CASPLWGLAGSGANVLTF. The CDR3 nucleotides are TGTGCCAGCCCCCTCTGGGGACTAGCGGGAAGTGGGGCCAACGTCCTGACTTTC.

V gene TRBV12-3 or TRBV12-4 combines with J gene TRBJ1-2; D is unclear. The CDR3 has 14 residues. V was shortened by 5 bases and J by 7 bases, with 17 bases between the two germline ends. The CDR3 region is CASSPNPRVFGYTF. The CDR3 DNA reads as TGTGCCAGCAGTCCAAACCCTCGGGTCTTTGGCTACACCTTC.

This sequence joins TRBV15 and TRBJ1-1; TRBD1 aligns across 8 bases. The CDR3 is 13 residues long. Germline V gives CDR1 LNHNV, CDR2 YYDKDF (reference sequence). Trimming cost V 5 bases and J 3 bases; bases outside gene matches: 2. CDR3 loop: CATSVDRDTEAFF. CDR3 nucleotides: TGTGCCACCAGCGTGGACAGGGACACTGAAGCTTTCTTT.

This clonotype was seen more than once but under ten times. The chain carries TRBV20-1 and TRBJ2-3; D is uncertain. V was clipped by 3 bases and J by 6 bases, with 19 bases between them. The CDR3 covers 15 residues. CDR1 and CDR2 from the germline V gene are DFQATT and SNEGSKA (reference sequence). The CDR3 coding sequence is TGCAGTGCTAGTGGGGTCCTCCCCCGGTTGGATACGCAGTATTTT. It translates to CSASGVLPRLDTQYF.

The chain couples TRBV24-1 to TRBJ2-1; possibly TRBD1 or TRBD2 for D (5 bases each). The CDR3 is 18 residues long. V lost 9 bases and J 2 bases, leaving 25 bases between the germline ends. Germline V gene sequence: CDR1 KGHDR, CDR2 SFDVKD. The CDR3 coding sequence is TGTGCCACCGAACCCGGGCCCACGAGGGGTAGCCCCTACAATGAGCAGTTCTTC. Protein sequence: CATEPGPTRGSPYNEQFF.

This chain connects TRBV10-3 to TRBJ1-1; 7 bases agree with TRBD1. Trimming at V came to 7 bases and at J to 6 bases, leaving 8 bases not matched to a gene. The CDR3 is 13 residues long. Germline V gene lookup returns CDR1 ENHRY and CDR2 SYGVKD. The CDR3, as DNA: TGTGCCATCAAACCAGGGGGTTTAGCTGAAGCTTTCTTT. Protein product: CAIKPGGLAEAFF.

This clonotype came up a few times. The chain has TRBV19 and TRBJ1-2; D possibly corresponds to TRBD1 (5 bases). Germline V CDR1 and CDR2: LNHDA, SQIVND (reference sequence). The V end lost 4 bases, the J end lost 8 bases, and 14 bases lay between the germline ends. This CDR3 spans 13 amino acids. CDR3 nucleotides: TGTGCCAGTAGTAGAGGAAGGGGCTCGGGCTACACCTTC. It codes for CASSRGRGSGYTF.

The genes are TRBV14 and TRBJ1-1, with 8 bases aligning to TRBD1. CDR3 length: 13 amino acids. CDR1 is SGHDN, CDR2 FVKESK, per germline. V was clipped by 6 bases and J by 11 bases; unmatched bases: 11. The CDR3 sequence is CASSPTGQAWAFF. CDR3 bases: TGTGCCAGCAGTCCAACGGGACAGGCCTGGGCTTTCTTT.

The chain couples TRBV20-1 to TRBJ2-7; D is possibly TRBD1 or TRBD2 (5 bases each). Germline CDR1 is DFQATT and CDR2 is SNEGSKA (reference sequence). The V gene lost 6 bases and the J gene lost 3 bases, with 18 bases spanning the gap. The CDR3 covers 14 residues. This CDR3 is CSALRESPLYEQYF. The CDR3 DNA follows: TGCAGTGCCCTCAGGGAGAGTCCCCTCTACGAGCAGTACTTC.

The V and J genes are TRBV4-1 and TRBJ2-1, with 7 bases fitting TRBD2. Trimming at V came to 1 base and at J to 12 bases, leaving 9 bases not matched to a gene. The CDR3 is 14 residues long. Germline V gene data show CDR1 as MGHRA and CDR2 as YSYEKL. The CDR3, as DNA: TGCGCCAGCAGCCAAGTGCCGGCCGGGGAGGGGCAGTTCTTC. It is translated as CASSQVPAGEGQFF.

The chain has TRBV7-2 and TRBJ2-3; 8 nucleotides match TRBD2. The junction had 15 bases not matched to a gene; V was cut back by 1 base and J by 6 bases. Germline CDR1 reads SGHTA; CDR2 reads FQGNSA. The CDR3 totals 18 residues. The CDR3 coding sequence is TGTGCCAGCAGCTTAGGCGAGTTGCGGGAGGTCCTTCTGGATACGCAGTATTTT. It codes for CASSLGELREVLLDTQYF.

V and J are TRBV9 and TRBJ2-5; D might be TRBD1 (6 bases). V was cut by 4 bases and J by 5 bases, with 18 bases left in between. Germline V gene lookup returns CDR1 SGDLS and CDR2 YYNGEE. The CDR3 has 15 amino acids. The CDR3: CASSSSQGLIETQYF. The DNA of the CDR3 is TGTGCCAGCAGCTCCTCTCAGGGGCTGATTGAGACCCAGTACTTC.

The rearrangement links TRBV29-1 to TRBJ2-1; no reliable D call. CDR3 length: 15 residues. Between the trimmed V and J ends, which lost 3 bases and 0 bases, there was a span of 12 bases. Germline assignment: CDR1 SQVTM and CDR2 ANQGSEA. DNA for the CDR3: TGCAGCGTTGATCCGGCGGAGAGCTCCTACAATGAGCAGTTCTTC. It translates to CSVDPAESSYNEQFF.

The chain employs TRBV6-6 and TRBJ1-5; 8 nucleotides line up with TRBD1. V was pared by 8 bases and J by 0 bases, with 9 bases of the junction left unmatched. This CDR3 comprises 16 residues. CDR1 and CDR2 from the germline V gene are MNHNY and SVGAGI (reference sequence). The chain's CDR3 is CASHQGAAYSNQPQHF. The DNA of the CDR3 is TGTGCCAGCCATCAGGGGGCCGCATATAGCAATCAGCCCCAGCATTTT.

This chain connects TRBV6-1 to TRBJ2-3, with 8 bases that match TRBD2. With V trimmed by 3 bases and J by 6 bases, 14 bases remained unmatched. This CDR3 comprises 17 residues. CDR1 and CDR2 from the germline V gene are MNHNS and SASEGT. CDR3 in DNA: TGTGCCAGCAGTGAGGGGTGGGGAGCGGGAGAACTTGATACGCAGTATTTT. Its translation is CASSEGWGAGELDTQYF.

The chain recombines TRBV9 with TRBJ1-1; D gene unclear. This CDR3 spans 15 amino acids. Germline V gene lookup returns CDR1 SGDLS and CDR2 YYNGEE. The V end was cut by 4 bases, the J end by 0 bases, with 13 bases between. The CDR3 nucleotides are TGTGCCAGCAGCTCCTCCCCGGGGATGAACACTGAAGCTTTCTTT. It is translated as CASSSSPGMNTEAFF.

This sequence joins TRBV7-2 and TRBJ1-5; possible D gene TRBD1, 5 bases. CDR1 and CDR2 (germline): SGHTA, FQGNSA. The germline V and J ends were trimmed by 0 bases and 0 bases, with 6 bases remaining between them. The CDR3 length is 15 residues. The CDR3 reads CASSLAGHSNQPQHF. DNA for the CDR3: TGTGCCAGCAGCTTAGCGGGGCATAGCAATCAGCCCCAGCATTTT.

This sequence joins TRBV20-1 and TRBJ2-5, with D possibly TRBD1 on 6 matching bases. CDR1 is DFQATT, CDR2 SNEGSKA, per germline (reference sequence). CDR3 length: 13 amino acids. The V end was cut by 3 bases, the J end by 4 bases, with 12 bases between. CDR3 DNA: TGCAGTGCTAGGGCAGGGGTCGGAGAGACCCAGTACTTC. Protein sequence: CSARAGVGETQYF.

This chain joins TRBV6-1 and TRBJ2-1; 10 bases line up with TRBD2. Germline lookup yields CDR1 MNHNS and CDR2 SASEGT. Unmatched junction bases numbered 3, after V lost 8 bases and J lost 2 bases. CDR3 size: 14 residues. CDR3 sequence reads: CASGTSVPYNEQFF. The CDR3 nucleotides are TGTGCCAGCGGGACTAGCGTCCCCTACAATGAGCAGTTCTTC.

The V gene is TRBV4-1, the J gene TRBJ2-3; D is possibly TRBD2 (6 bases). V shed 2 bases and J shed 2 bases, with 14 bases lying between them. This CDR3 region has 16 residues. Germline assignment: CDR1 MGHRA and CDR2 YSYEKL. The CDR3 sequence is CASSQLKRESTDTQYF. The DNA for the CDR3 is TGCGCCAGCAGCCAATTGAAACGGGAGTCCACAGATACGCAGTATTTT.

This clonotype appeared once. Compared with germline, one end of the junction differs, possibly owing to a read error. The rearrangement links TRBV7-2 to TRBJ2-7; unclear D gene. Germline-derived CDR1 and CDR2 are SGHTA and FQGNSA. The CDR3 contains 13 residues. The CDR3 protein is CASSYPGPYVQYF. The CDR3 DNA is TGTGCCAGCAGCTACCCAGGACCGTACGTGCAGTACTTC. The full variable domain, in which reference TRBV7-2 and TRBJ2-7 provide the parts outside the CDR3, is GAGVSQSPSNKVTEKGKDVELRCDPISGHTALYWYRQSLGQGLEFLIYFQGNSAPDKSGLPSDRFSAERTGGSVSTLTIQRTQQEDSAVYLCASSYPGPYVQYFGPGTRLTVT.

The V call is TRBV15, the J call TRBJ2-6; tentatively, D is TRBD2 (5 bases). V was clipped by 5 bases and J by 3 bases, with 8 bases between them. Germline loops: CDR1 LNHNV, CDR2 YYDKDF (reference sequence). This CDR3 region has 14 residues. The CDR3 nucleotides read TGTGCCACCAGCCTCGAGGGTGGGGCCAACGTCCTGACTTTC. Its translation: CATSLEGGANVLTF.

CDR3 sequence: CASSQEEGVSYNEQFF. The CDR3 bases are TGTGCCAGCAGCCAAGAAGAGGGGGTCTCCTACAATGAGCAGTTCTTC. This sequence joins TRBV4-2 and TRBJ2-1; a possible D gene is TRBD1 (6 bases). The germline CDR1 and CDR2 sequences are LGHNA and YNFKEQ. Trimming stripped 0 bases from V and 0 bases from J, with 9 bases between. The CDR3 runs 16 residues.

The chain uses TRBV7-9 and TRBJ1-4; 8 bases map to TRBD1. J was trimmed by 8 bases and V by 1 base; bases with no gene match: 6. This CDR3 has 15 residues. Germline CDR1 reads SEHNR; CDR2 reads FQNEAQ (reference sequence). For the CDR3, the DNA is TGTGCCAGCAGCTTAGGAGTACAGGGGGACGAAAAACTGTTTTTT. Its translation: CASSLGVQGDEKLFF.

CDR3 amino acids: CASSVADGDIQYF. CDR3 DNA: TGTGCCAGCAGCGTAGCGGACGGTGACATTCAGTACTTC. J is TRBJ2-4 and V is TRBV9, with D uncertain. V was clipped by 0 bases and J by 8 bases, with 9 bases between them. This CDR3 is 13 amino acids long. Germline values: CDR1 SGDLS, CDR2 YYNGEE.

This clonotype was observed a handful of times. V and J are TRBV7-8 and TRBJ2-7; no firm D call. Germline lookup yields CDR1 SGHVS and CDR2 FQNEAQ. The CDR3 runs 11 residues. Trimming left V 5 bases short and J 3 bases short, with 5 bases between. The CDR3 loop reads CASSKGYEQYF. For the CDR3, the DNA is TGTGCCAGCAGCAAGGGCTACGAGCAGTACTTC. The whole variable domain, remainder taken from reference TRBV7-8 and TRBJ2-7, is GAGVSQSPRYKVAKRGQDVALRCDPISGHVSLFWYQQALGQGPEFLTYFQNEAQLDKSGLPSDRFFAERPEGSVSTLKIQRTQQEDSAVYLCASSKGYEQYFGPGTRLTVT.

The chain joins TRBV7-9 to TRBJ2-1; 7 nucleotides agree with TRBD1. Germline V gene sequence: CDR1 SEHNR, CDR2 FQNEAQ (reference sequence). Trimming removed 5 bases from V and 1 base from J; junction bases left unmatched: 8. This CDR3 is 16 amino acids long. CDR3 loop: CASSLRQGQSYNEQFF. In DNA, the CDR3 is TGTGCCAGCAGCCTCAGACAGGGTCAATCCTACAATGAGCAGTTCTTC.

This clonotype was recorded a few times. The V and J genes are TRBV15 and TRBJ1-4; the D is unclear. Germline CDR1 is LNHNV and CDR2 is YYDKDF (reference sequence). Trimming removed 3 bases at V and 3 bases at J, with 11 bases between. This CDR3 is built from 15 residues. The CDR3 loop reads CATSSMRGPNEKLFF. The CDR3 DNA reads TGTGCCACCAGCAGCATGCGCGGACCTAATGAAAAACTGTTTTTT.